Following are 18 T cell receptor beta chains from one sample sequenced in a study of OX40 agonist ivuxolimab in advanced cancers. The library was built by means of the immunoSEQ multiplex PCR assay. TCRdb carries this immuneACCESS record with in-frame sequences only. Its versions omit some clonotypes, under half of them owing to an unresolved V gene in the studies checked, with the rest unexplained. The sample table contains tens of thousands of clones; only one count was recorded for about 89% of them. Roughly 1.8% of the sample goes to the ten largest clones. The material sequenced was CD4+ or CD8+ T cells sorted from blood, taken in a trial of the OX40 agonist ivuxolimab. These receptors were taken from an adult with an advanced solid tumor such as melanoma, head and neck, liver or kidney cancer.

V gene TRBV28 combines with J gene TRBJ1-2; no clear D. CDR1 is MDHEN, CDR2 SYDVKM, per germline. The CDR3 sequence is 14 residues long. Trimming took 6 bases from V and 8 from J, leaving 19 bases between them. The CDR3 protein is CASRFLPLSGGYTF. DNA of the CDR3: TGTGCCAGCAGATTTCTCCCGCTATCGGGCGGCTACACCTTC.

This chain joins TRBV28 and TRBJ1-3; 10 bases map to TRBD1. CDR1 is MDHEN and CDR2 is SYDVKM in the germline V gene. V shed 10 bases, J shed 3 bases, and the junction held 9 bases outside the gene matches. This CDR3 comprises 15 residues. CDR3 in DNA: TGTGCCACCGGGTATGACAGGGGGCATGGAAACACCATATATTTT. It yields the protein CATGYDRGHGNTIYF. The full variable domain, with the rest looked up from reference TRBV28 and TRBJ1-3, is DVKVTQSSRYLVKRTGEKVFLECVQDMDHENMFWYRQDPGLGLRLIYFSYDVKMKEKGDIPEGYSVSREKKERFSLILESASTNQTSMYLCATGYDRGHGNTIYFGEGSWLTVV.

As regards this clone: A junction boundary mismatches the germline segment, possibly from a read error. CDR3 DNA: TGTGCCAGCAGTTACCCGCCTCCCCACCCCTTT. The encoded protein is CASSYPPPHPF. This rearrangement joins TRBV6-5 to TRBJ1-1; D is uncertain. The CDR3 has 11 residues. The germline V gene encodes CDR1 MNHEY and CDR2 SVGAGI.

The genes are TRBV7-2 and TRBJ2-7, with TRBD1 identical over 9 bases. Trimming cost V 5 bases and J 7 bases; bases outside gene matches: 9. The CDR3 totals 14 residues. Looked up from germline, CDR1 is SGHTA and CDR2 is FQGNSA. The CDR3 loop reads CASSPTGGAGEQYF. CDR3 nucleotides: TGTGCCAGCAGCCCCACAGGGGGCGCGGGGGAGCAGTACTTC.

V usage is TRBV19 and J usage is TRBJ1-5; no firm D call. There are 15 residues in the CDR3. Deletions cut 5 bases from V and 0 bases from J, with 11 bases between. The V gene's germline CDR1 is LNHDA and CDR2 SQIVND (reference sequence). The DNA of the CDR3 is TGTGCCAGTAGTCTGGGGATCCCTAGCAATCAGCCCCAGCATTTT. This sequence encodes CASSLGIPSNQPQHF.

The gene calls are TRBV28 and TRBJ1-5; no clear D gene. There are 16 residues in the CDR3. Germline CDR1 and CDR2: MDHEN and SYDVKM. Trimming took 4 bases from V and 4 from J, leaving 17 bases between them. The CDR3 DNA is TGTGCCAGCAGTTCCTCGCGGCGGCAGATAAATCAGCCCCAGCATTTT. Its translation: CASSSSRRQINQPQHF.

The chain combines TRBV11-3 with TRBJ2-7; D might be TRBD1 or TRBD2, each matching 5 bases. Trimming took off 0 bases at V and 2 bases at J, with 14 bases between the two ends. The CDR3 is made up of 16 amino acids. Germline V gene data show CDR1 as SGHNT and CDR2 as YENEEA. The CDR3 nucleotides are TGTGCCAGCAGCTTAGATCGTTGGGGGTTCGCCTACGAGCAGTACGTC. Its protein product is CASSLDRWGFAYEQYV.

The chain joins TRBV5-5 to TRBJ2-2, with D possibly being TRBD1 or TRBD2 (5 bases each). The V end was cut by 4 bases, the J end by 5 bases, with 12 bases between. This CDR3 comprises 14 residues. Germline CDR1 reads SGHKS; CDR2 reads YYEKEE (reference sequence). Here the CDR3 DNA reads TGTGCCAGCAGCGTTCGGGGCTGGACCGGGGAGCTGTTTTTT. Protein product: CASSVRGWTGELFF. Complete variable domain (other parts from reference TRBV5-5 and TRBJ2-2): DAGVTQSPTHLIKTRGQQVTLRCSPISGHKSVSWYQQVLGQGPQFIFQYYEKEERGRGNFPDRFSARQFPNYSSELNVNALLLGDSALYLCASSVRGWTGELFFGEGSRLTVL.

The genes are TRBV28 and TRBJ1-2; unclear D gene. Trimming removed 7 bases at V and 2 bases at J, with 5 bases between. Germline loops: CDR1 MDHEN, CDR2 SYDVKM. This CDR3 contains 11 residues. The CDR3 DNA is TGTGCCAGCACGGCGAACTATGGCTACACCTTC. Residues: CASTANYGYTF.

This chain links TRBV28 with TRBJ1-2; no clear D. CDR3 length: 14 amino acids. CDR1 and CDR2 (germline): MDHEN, SYDVKM. V lost 9 bases and J lost 2, with 16 bases in between. As DNA, the CDR3 is TGTGCCAGTACCAGACAAGGCGGGAACTATGGCTACACCTTC. Translating gives CASTRQGGNYGYTF.

The CDR3 reads CASSLLGSPLHF. In DNA, the CDR3 is TGTGCCAGCAGCTTGTTAGGTTCACCCCTCCACTTT. The gene calls are TRBV11-2 and TRBJ1-6; no clear D. CDR3 size: 12 residues. V was shortened by 3 bases and J by 9 bases, with 6 bases between the two germline ends. CDR1 and CDR2 (germline): SGHAT, FQNNGV.

The chain has TRBV6-4 and TRBJ2-4; the D gene could be TRBD1 or TRBD2 (5 bases each). Deletions cut 2 bases from V and 5 bases from J, with 25 bases between. Looked up from germline, CDR1 is MRHNA and CDR2 is SNTAGT. CDR3 size: 19 residues. The CDR3 coding sequence is TGTGCCAGCAGTGACACCCGAGGAGGACTCGGGGCTGCCGAAAACATTCAGTACTTC. It yields the protein CASSDTRGGLGAAENIQYF.

DNA of the CDR3: TGTGCCAGCAGTGTCGCAGTTGTTAATCAGCCCCAGCATTTT. It encodes CASSVAVVNQPQHF. The rearrangement uses TRBV2 and TRBJ1-5; D gene ambiguous. The CDR3 is 14 amino acids. The V end lost 4 bases, the J end lost 4 bases, and 11 bases lay between the germline ends. CDR1 is SNHLY and CDR2 is FYNNEI in the germline V gene.

Points on this clone: In the same sample, other DNA sequences code for this CDR3. J is TRBJ1-1 and V is TRBV18; D is uncertain. The CDR3 length is 13 residues. Germline V gives CDR1 KGHSH, CDR2 LQKENI. Deletions cut 2 bases from V and 1 base from J, with 5 bases between. The CDR3 region is CASSPSGNTEAFF. CDR3 DNA: TGTGCCAGCTCACCAAGTGGGAACACTGAAGCTTTCTTT.

This clone occurred once. The chain uses TRBV5-6 and TRBJ2-1; maybe TRBD2 (7 bases). CDR1 is SGHDT, CDR2 YYEEEE, per germline. The CDR3 consists of 13 residues. V was cut by 1 base and J by 9 bases, with 11 bases left in between. The CDR3 region is CASSLRGGSEQFF. The CDR3 nucleotides read TGTGCCAGCAGCTTGAGGGGGGGAAGTGAGCAGTTCTTC.

This clone appeared once. V and J are TRBV28 and TRBJ1-2; perhaps TRBD1 as D (5 bases). V gave up 5 bases and J gave up 2 bases, with 9 bases separating them. The germline V gene encodes CDR1 MDHEN and CDR2 SYDVKM. This CDR3 is 13 amino acids long. The CDR3 loop is CASSADRNYGYTF. CDR3 sequence (DNA): TGTGCCAGCAGTGCCGACAGAAACTATGGCTACACCTTC.

J is TRBJ2-7 and V is TRBV29-1; no clear D. The CDR3 loop spans 17 amino acids. CDR1 is SQVTM and CDR2 is ANQGSEA in the germline V gene. The V and J ends lost 4 bases and 0 bases respectively, with 22 bases between them. CDR3 nucleotide sequence: TGCAGCGTTGCACCGAATGAATTCCCTGGGTTCTCCTACGAGCAGTACTTC. Translating it yields CSVAPNEFPGFSYEQYF.

This clone occurred once. The chain couples TRBV5-1 to TRBJ1-1, with a weak D call TRBD1 (5 bases). Germline V lookup: CDR1 SGHRS, CDR2 YFSETQ. This CDR3 has 13 residues. V was shortened by 0 bases and J by 6 bases, with 9 bases between the two germline ends. The CDR3 here is CASSLGGSPEAFF. The DNA of the CDR3 is TGCGCCAGCAGCTTGGGGGGGAGTCCTGAAGCTTTCTTT.